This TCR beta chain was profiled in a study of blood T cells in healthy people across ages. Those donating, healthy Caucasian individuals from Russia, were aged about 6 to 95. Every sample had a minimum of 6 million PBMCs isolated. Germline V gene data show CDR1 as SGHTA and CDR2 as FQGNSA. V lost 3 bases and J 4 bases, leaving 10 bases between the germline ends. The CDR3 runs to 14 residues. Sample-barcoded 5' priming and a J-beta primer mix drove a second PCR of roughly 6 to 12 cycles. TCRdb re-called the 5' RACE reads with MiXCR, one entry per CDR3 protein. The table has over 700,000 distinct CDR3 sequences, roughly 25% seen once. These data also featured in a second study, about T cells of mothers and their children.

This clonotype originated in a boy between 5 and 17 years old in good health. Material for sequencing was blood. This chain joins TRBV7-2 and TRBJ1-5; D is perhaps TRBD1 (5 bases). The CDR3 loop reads CASSFDSRNQPQHF. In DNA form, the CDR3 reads TGTGCCAGCAGCTTCGACAGCCGTAATCAGCCCCAGCATTTT.